This passage covers 29 T cell receptor beta chains from one sample sequenced in a study of blood T cell repertoires in COVID-19. Only in-frame clones appear in the TCRdb table, and some are missing; sequencing was by immunoSEQ multiplex PCR. The top ten clones hold roughly 10% of a sample with approximately 150,000 clones, roughly 84% of them seen once. Sample: peripheral blood. The source of these receptors is a man aged 65 to 79 with active or convalescent COVID-19.

Here the CDR3 reads CASSVTGDGQPQHF. The DNA of the CDR3 is TGTGCCAGCAGCGTTACGGGTGATGGGCAGCCCCAGCATTTT. V and J are TRBV9 and TRBJ1-5, with D uncertain. The CDR3 spans 14 residues. The ends were cut back, 2 bases at V and 7 bases at J, with 13 bases in the middle. Germline CDR1 and CDR2: SGDLS and YYNGEE.

The chain uses TRBV27 and TRBJ2-5; 7 nucleotides agree with TRBD1. This CDR3 region has 13 residues. The V gene's germline CDR1 is MNHEY and CDR2 SMNVEV (reference sequence). The junction had 5 bases not matched to a gene; V was cut back by 6 bases and J by 4 bases. The CDR3 sequence: CASRGTAPETQYF. DNA of the CDR3: TGTGCCAGCAGGGGGACAGCGCCAGAGACCCAGTACTTC.

The rearrangement uses TRBV9 and TRBJ1-2, with TRBD1 as a possible D gene (6 bases). V shed 4 bases and J shed 12 bases, with 22 bases lying between them. In germline, CDR1 is SGDLS, CDR2 YYNGEE. CDR3 length equals 14 residues. CDR3 in amino acids: CASSPHNNRETDTF. The CDR3 nucleotides are TGTGCCAGCAGCCCCCACAACAACAGGGAAACTGACACCTTC.

The chain employs TRBV11-2 and TRBJ2-5, with 9 bases fitting TRBD2. The length of the CDR3 is 16 residues. CDR1 is SGHAT and CDR2 is FQNNGV in the germline V gene. V shed 5 bases and J 3 bases; nucleotides not matched to a gene: 10. The CDR3 nucleotides read TGTGCCAGCAGCCCGCGTGGGACTAGCAAAAAAGAGACCCAGTACTTC. This sequence encodes CASSPRGTSKKETQYF.

The genes are TRBV6-1 and TRBJ2-5, with TRBD2 identical over 12 bases. V trimming: 4 bases; J trimming: 2 bases; junction bases outside the gene matches: 5. Looked up from germline, CDR1 is MNHNS and CDR2 is SASEGT. The CDR3 runs 16 residues. The CDR3 coding sequence is TGTGCCAGCAGTGCGCGGACTAGCGGGGTTCAAGAGACCCAGTACTTC. Protein product: CASSARTSGVQETQYF.

The chain couples TRBV7-2 to TRBJ2-2; 7 bases agree with TRBD1. V gave up 6 bases and J gave up 0 bases; unmatched junction bases: 4. Germline V gives CDR1 SGHTA, CDR2 FQGNSA. CDR3 length equals 15 residues. The CDR3 DNA reads TGTGCCAGCAGACCAGGGGGACCGAACACCGGGGAGCTGTTTTTT. Protein: CASRPGGPNTGELFF.

V gene TRBV2 combines with J gene TRBJ2-4, with 12 positions matching TRBD2. CDR3 length: 19 residues. Germline-derived CDR1 and CDR2 are SNHLY and FYNNEI. The V segment lost 8 bases and the J segment 2 bases; nucleotides outside the gene matches: 16. CDR3 protein: CASAPLGLAGAGTKNIQYF. CDR3 coding DNA: TGTGCCAGCGCTCCCCTGGGACTAGCGGGCGCCGGGACCAAAAACATTCAGTACTTC.

The chain recombines TRBV19 with TRBJ1-4; 7 nucleotides line up with TRBD1. Germline V gene data show CDR1 as LNHDA and CDR2 as SQIVND (reference sequence). The CDR3 contains 19 residues. The V segment lost 6 bases and the J segment 0 bases; nucleotides outside the gene matches: 16. CDR3 bases: TGTGCCAGTAGCCCCCTCCCGGGACAGAAGCCGACAACTAATGAAAAACTGTTTTTT. Protein sequence: CASSPLPGQKPTTNEKLFF.

The J gene is TRBJ1-1, the V gene TRBV30; possibly TRBD1 for D (5 bases). Trimming took off 2 bases at V and 0 bases at J, with 13 bases between the two ends. Per germline, CDR1 GTSNPN and CDR2 SVGIG (reference sequence). The CDR3 length is 15 residues. The CDR3 nucleotides read TGTGCCTGGAGTTTCCCGGGACTTTTGAACACTGAAGCTTTCTTT. This translates into CAWSFPGLLNTEAFF.

The chain carries TRBV29-1 and TRBJ2-3; 9 nucleotides match TRBD2. Germline lookup yields CDR1 SQVTM and CDR2 ANQGSEA. The junction had 8 bases not matched to a gene; V was cut back by 5 bases and J by 5 bases. The CDR3 is made up of 14 amino acids. The CDR3 DNA is TGCAGCGTTCGAAGCGGGAGGAGGGTAGATACGCAGTATTTT. Amino acids: CSVRSGRRVDTQYF.

The chain links TRBV28 to TRBJ1-5, with 8 bases matching TRBD1. With 6 bases clipped from V and 0 bases from J, the junction kept 7 bases outside the gene matches. This CDR3 is 16 amino acids long. Germline CDR1 reads MDHEN; CDR2 reads SYDVKM. The CDR3 loop reads CASSFPGQVSNQPQHF. The DNA for the CDR3 is TGTGCCAGCAGCTTCCCGGGACAGGTTAGCAATCAGCCCCAGCATTTT. The variable domain in full, with the rest retrieved from reference TRBV28 and TRBJ1-5, is DVKVTQSSRYLVKRTGEKVFLECVQDMDHENMFWYRQDPGLGLRLIYFSYDVKMKEKGDIPEGYSVSREKKERFSLILESASTNQTSMYLCASSFPGQVSNQPQHFGDGTRLSIL.

The genes are TRBV7-9 and TRBJ1-1, with 8 bases identical to TRBD1. The CDR3 sequence is 16 residues long. V was clipped by 5 bases and J by 3 bases; unmatched bases: 11. CDR1 is SEHNR and CDR2 is FQNEAQ in the germline V gene (reference sequence). CDR3 amino acids: CASSPNARGRDTEAFF. Here the CDR3 DNA reads TGTGCCAGCAGCCCCAACGCCAGGGGGCGAGACACTGAAGCTTTCTTT.

The chain combines TRBV28 with TRBJ1-1; 12 nucleotides line up with TRBD1. Germline CDR1 MDHEN, CDR2 SYDVKM. CDR3 length: 18 residues. The trim removed 1 base at V and 5 bases at J, leaving 11 bases unmatched. The CDR3, as DNA: TGTGCCAGCAGTTTATTCGTCGGGACAGGGGGCCGGGGGACTGAAGCTTTCTTT. Amino acid sequence: CASSLFVGTGGRGTEAFF. The entire variable domain, with the rest obtained from reference TRBV28 and TRBJ1-1, is as follows: DVKVTQSSRYLVKRTGEKVFLECVQDMDHENMFWYRQDPGLGLRLIYFSYDVKMKEKGDIPEGYSVSREKKERFSLILESASTNQTSMYLCASSLFVGTGGRGTEAFFGQGTRLTVV.

CDR3 loop: CASSSLPDTQYF. The CDR3 DNA sequence: TGTGCCAGTAGTTCCCTTCCAGATACGCAGTATTTT. The rearrangement joins TRBV19 to TRBJ2-3; D call uncertain. Germline lookup yields CDR1 LNHDA and CDR2 SQIVND (reference sequence). The CDR3 has 12 residues. With 5 bases removed from V and 4 bases from J, the gap between germline ends came to 7 bases.

This sequence joins TRBV28 and TRBJ1-5, with no clear D. CDR1 MDHEN and CDR2 SYDVKM come from the germline V gene. V was pared by 5 bases and J by 0 bases, with 5 bases between. This CDR3 has 13 residues. This chain's CDR3 is CASSRYSNQPQHF. DNA of the CDR3: TGTGCCAGCAGTCGGTATAGCAATCAGCCCCAGCATTTT.

This clone was seen just once. This chain joins TRBV11-2 and TRBJ2-7; the match to TRBD2 covers 13 bases. Germline V gives CDR1 SGHAT, CDR2 FQNNGV. Unmatched junction bases numbered 1, after V lost 4 bases and J lost 4 bases. This CDR3 contains 14 residues. Written as DNA, the CDR3 is TGTGCCAGCAGCTCGGGACTAGCGGGGTACGAGCAGTACTTC. The encoded protein is CASSSGLAGYEQYF. The entire variable domain, with the rest obtained from reference TRBV11-2 and TRBJ2-7, is as follows: EAGVAQSPRYKIIEKRQSVAFWCNPISGHATLYWYQQILGQGPKLLIQFQNNGVVDDSQLPKDRFSAERLKGVDSTLKIQPAKLEDSAVYLCASSSGLAGYEQYFGPGTRLTVT.

The rearrangement uses TRBV5-1 and TRBJ2-2, with TRBD1 matching over 11 bases. V shed 4 bases, J shed 5 bases, and the junction held 4 bases outside the gene matches. The CDR3 has 15 residues. CDR1 and CDR2 from the germline V gene are SGHRS and YFSETQ. DNA for the CDR3: TGCGCCAGCAGCCCCCGGGACAGGGGGACCGGGGAGCTGTTTTTT. Its translation: CASSPRDRGTGELFF.

The chain joins TRBV19 to TRBJ2-3, with 8 bases lining up with TRBD1. The CDR3 spans 15 residues. J was trimmed by 0 bases and V by 5 bases; bases with no gene match: 4. Germline V gene sequence: CDR1 LNHDA, CDR2 SQIVND (reference sequence). The CDR3 sequence: CASSSRDRSTDTQYF. The CDR3, as DNA: TGTGCCAGTAGTTCCCGGGACAGGAGCACAGATACGCAGTATTTT.

The J gene is TRBJ1-1, the V gene TRBV2, with D uncertain. Per germline, CDR1 SNHLY and CDR2 FYNNEI. Trimming stripped 6 bases from V and 5 bases from J, with 10 bases between. The CDR3 sequence is 12 residues long. CDR3 bases: TGTGCCAGCAGGCCCGAGGGTACTGAAGCTTTCTTT. Its protein is CASRPEGTEAFF.

This chain links TRBV24-1 with TRBJ1-5, with a tentative D call TRBD1 (6 bases). The length of the CDR3 is 14 residues. Germline values: CDR1 KGHDR, CDR2 SFDVKD. Trimming took off 3 bases at V and 4 bases at J, with 9 bases between the two ends. CDR3 amino acids: CATSDTGKNQPQHF. CDR3 nucleotide sequence: TGTGCCACCAGTGATACAGGGAAGAATCAGCCCCAGCATTTT.

J is TRBJ2-1 and V is TRBV27; 7 bases are shared with TRBD2. The CDR3 contains 16 residues. Germline V gene data show CDR1 as MNHEY and CDR2 as SMNVEV (reference sequence). V dropped 5 bases and J dropped 4; count of bases not matched to a gene: 11. This CDR3 is CASSVLGRARYNEQFF. The CDR3 bases are TGTGCCAGCAGTGTATTAGGGAGGGCCCGGTACAATGAGCAGTTCTTC.

The chain links TRBV27 to TRBJ2-2; D gene unclear. The CDR3 contains 14 residues. In germline, CDR1 is MNHEY, CDR2 SMNVEV (reference sequence). Trimming shortened V by 6 bases and J by 6 bases, and 14 bases separated the two germline ends. For the CDR3, the DNA is TGTGCCAGCAGCCTTGGGCTGATCCCCGGGGAGCTGTTTTTT. This translates into CASSLGLIPGELFF.

The chain recombines TRBV14 with TRBJ1-1; tentative D call: TRBD1 (5 bases). Germline assignment: CDR1 SGHDN and CDR2 FVKESK. This CDR3 region has 16 residues. V was shortened by 5 bases and J by 5 bases, with 21 bases between the two germline ends. The CDR3 reads CASSAPSEGRGTEAFF. Written as DNA, the CDR3 is TGTGCCAGCAGCGCTCCGAGTGAGGGGAGGGGAACTGAAGCTTTCTTT.

The chain is built from TRBV7-9 and TRBJ2-3; 8 bases fit TRBD1. This CDR3 region has 13 residues. Per germline, CDR1 SEHNR and CDR2 FQNEAQ (reference sequence). Unmatched junction bases numbered 0, after V lost 5 bases and J lost 2 bases. CDR3 loop: CASSQGATDTQYF. The DNA for the CDR3 is TGTGCCAGCAGCCAGGGGGCCACAGATACGCAGTATTTT.

This chain links TRBV18 with TRBJ2-5, with a possible D match to TRBD1 (6 bases). Trimming cost V 0 bases and J 0 bases, with 8 bases left between them. The CDR3 spans 15 residues. In germline, CDR1 is KGHSH, CDR2 LQKENI. The DNA for the CDR3 is TGTGCCAGCTCACCACCGGGACAATACCAAGAGACCCAGTACTTC. Translation gives CASSPPGQYQETQYF.

The chain carries TRBV7-2 and TRBJ2-5; possibly TRBD1 for D (5 bases). CDR1 is SGHTA, CDR2 FQGNSA, per germline. The CDR3 loop spans 13 amino acids. V was shortened by 4 bases and J by 5 bases, with 11 bases between the two germline ends. In nucleotides, the CDR3 is TGTGCCAGCAGCTGGCCAGGGTCGGAGACCCAGTACTTC. Protein sequence: CASSWPGSETQYF.

The V gene is TRBV5-1, the J gene TRBJ2-2, with 7 bases lining up with TRBD1. V shed 3 bases, J shed 0 bases, and the junction held 11 bases outside the gene matches. The CDR3 is 18 residues long. Germline lookup yields CDR1 SGHRS and CDR2 YFSETQ. The CDR3 sequence is CASSWNTPGQPNTGELFF. In DNA form, the CDR3 reads TGCGCCAGCAGCTGGAATACCCCGGGACAGCCGAACACCGGGGAGCTGTTTTTT. The entire variable domain, with the rest obtained from reference TRBV5-1 and TRBJ2-2, is as follows: KAGVTQTPRYLIKTRGQQVTLSCSPISGHRSVSWYQQTPGQGLQFLFEYFSETQRNKGNFPGRFSGRQFSNSRSEMNVSTLELGDSALYLCASSWNTPGQPNTGELFFGEGSRLTVL.

This clone was found a few times. The CDR3 loop is CASSLAVGDNEQFF. The CDR3 region has the DNA TGCGCCAGCAGCTTGGCCGTAGGGGACAATGAGCAGTTCTTC. This chain uses TRBV5-1 with TRBJ2-1; a weak D match, TRBD1 (5 bases). The CDR3 sequence is 14 residues long. Per the germline V gene, CDR1 is SGHRS and CDR2 is YFSETQ. The V and J ends lost 0 bases and 5 bases respectively, with 9 bases between them.

DNA for the CDR3: TGTGCCAGCAGCTTTGGGCCCCCGGACAGGGGAAACACCATATATTTT. The encoded protein is CASSFGPPDRGNTIYF. V usage is TRBV7-2 and J usage is TRBJ1-3, with TRBD1 matching 7 bases. This CDR3 is built from 16 residues. V lost 3 bases to trimming and J lost 4 bases; unmatched junction nucleotides: 9. Germline loops: CDR1 SGHTA, CDR2 FQGNSA.